The TCR beta chain under discussion was sequenced for a study of cytomegalovirus exposure and HLA in healthy donors. The V and J ends lost 0 bases and 4 bases, in that order; junction bases with no gene match: 9. The CDR3 has 16 residues. The germline gives CDR1 SGHDT, CDR2 YYEEEE. The study ran its PCR with 60 Vbeta and 13 Jbeta primers. Sequencing used immunoSEQ multiplex PCR; TCRdb keeps in-frame clones, though not all of them. The sample shows 150,000 to 200,000 clones, 70% to 90% of them seen only once. This chain connects TRBV5-6 to TRBJ1-2; 7 positions agree with TRBD1. Sequencing was performed on PBMCs. This sequence originates from a woman under 40 in good health and CMV-seronegative. Here the CDR3 DNA reads TGTGCCAGCAGCTTGGGAGACAGGGCCTTACTCTATGGCTACACCTTC. Protein sequence: CASSLGDRALLYGYTF. The full variable domain, rest sourced from reference TRBV5-6 and TRBJ1-2, is DAGVTQSPTHLIKTRGQQVTLRCSPKSGHDTVSWYQQALGQGPQFIFQYYEEEERQRGNFPDRFSGHQFPNYSSELNVNALLLGDSALYLCASSLGDRALLYGYTFGSGTRLTVV.